A selection of T cell receptor beta chains follows, all from one sample in a study of shared T cell receptors in the human thymus. The table came from immunoSEQ multiplex PCR; TCRdb's copy has only in-frame clones and leaves some out. The sample includes hundreds of thousands of clones, around nine tenths of them seen just once. Another study also made use of these data, one on human thymus T cells.

The specimen was thymocytes. These receptors originate from a boy under two years old with a congenital heart defect. CDR3s include the opening cysteine and the closing phenylalanine or tryptophan. The D gene is left open where the match is weak. Expanded clones are given a class, and other clones once, few, many or no size at all.

CDR3 DNA: TGTGCCAGCAGCCCCCAACAGAGCCCCTCTGGAAACACCATATATTTT
CDR3 protein: CASSPQQSPSGNTIYF
J gene: TRBJ1-3
D gene: NA
V gene: TRBV7-6
clone size: NA

CDR3 DNA: TGTGCCAGCAGCTCCGGACAGGGGATAGAGACCCAGTACTTC
CDR3 protein: CASSSGQGIETQYF
J gene: TRBJ2-5
D gene: TRBD1
V gene: TRBV9
clone size: NA

CDR3 DNA: TGTGCCAGCAGCCCAAAGCGGGAGGGATACGAGCAGTACTTC
CDR3 protein: CASSPKREGYEQYF
J gene: TRBJ2-7
D gene: TRBD2
V gene: TRBV14
clone size: NA

CDR3 DNA: TGCGCCAGCAGCCAAGAATGGAGGATGGCGGTAAGCTCCTACAATGAGCAGTTCTTC
CDR3 protein: CASSQEWRMAVSSYNEQFF
J gene: TRBJ2-1
D gene: NA
V gene: TRBV4-3
clone size: NA

CDR3 DNA: TGTGCCAGCAGCCAGGGACTGAGCACAGATACGCAGTATTTT
CDR3 protein: CASSQGLSTDTQYF
J gene: TRBJ2-3
D gene: NA
V gene: TRBV5-6
clone size: NA

CDR3 DNA: TGCGCCAGCAGCCAAGATTCGATCCACGACAGTGGGTTGCACGAGCAGTACTTC
CDR3 protein: CASSQDSIHDSGLHEQYF
J gene: TRBJ2-7
D gene: NA
V gene: TRBV4-1
clone size: NA

CDR3 DNA: TGTGCCAGCAGACTGAAAAGGCTGAAACCCTACAGGGGGGGAGGCTACACCTTC
CDR3 protein: CASRLKRLKPYRGGGYTF
J gene: TRBJ1-2
D gene: TRBD1
V gene: TRBV7-2
clone size: NA

CDR3 DNA: TGTGCCAGCAGCTTGGAGGGACAAGAGCTGTTTTTT
CDR3 protein: CASSLEGQELFF
J gene: TRBJ2-2
D gene: NA
V gene: TRBV5-8
clone size: NA

CDR3 DNA: TGTGCCAGCAGTCCACACCAGGGGGCGTGGGAGACCCAGTACTTC
CDR3 protein: CASSPHQGAWETQYF
J gene: TRBJ2-5
D gene: TRBD1
V gene: TRBV2
clone size: NA

CDR3 DNA: TGTGCCAGCAGTGAACAGGCCGTGAACACTGAAGCTTTCTTT
CDR3 protein: CASSEQAVNTEAFF
J gene: TRBJ1-1
D gene: NA
V gene: TRBV2
clone size: NA

CDR3 DNA: TGTGCCTGGAGTAATCCCAGTCGATTCTCTGGGGCCAACGTCCTGACTTTC
CDR3 protein: CAWSNPSRFSGANVLTF
J gene: TRBJ2-6
D gene: NA
V gene: TRBV30
clone size: NA

CDR3 DNA: TGTGCCAGCAGCTTAGCCCTGGCGGGTTTCCCCACCGGGGAGCTGTTTTTT
CDR3 protein: CASSLALAGFPTGELFF
J gene: TRBJ2-2
D gene: NA
V gene: TRBV11-2
clone size: NA

CDR3 DNA: TGTGCTAGTGGCACCGGGACTTCACACTATGGCTACACCTTC
CDR3 protein: CASGTGTSHYGYTF
J gene: TRBJ1-2
D gene: NA
V gene: TRBV12-5
clone size: NA

CDR3 DNA: TGTGCCAGCAGCTTAAAGGGACTAGCGGGAGGGTCGCAGTTCTTC
CDR3 protein: CASSLKGLAGGSQFF
J gene: TRBJ2-1
D gene: TRBD2
V gene: TRBV7-3
clone size: NA

CDR3 DNA: TGTGCCATCGGTAATAGCGGGAGGGCCTCCTACAATGAGCAGTTCTTC
CDR3 protein: CAIGNSGRASYNEQFF
J gene: TRBJ2-1
D gene: TRBD2
V gene: TRBV10-3
clone size: once

CDR3 DNA: TGTGCCAGCAGCTTAATTTCCTGGACAGGGTACACCGGGGAGCTGTTTTTT
CDR3 protein: CASSLISWTGYTGELFF
J gene: TRBJ2-2
D gene: TRBD1
V gene: TRBV11-2
clone size: once

CDR3 DNA: TGTGCCAGTAGTATCACCCCCGCTCAACAAAAAGCTTTCTTT
CDR3 protein: CASSITPAQQKAFF
J gene: TRBJ1-1
D gene: NA
V gene: TRBV19
clone size: NA

CDR3 DNA: TGTGCCAGCGAGCTACTAGCGGGAGGGCCTTCTGGGGCCAACGTCCTGACTTTC
CDR3 protein: CASELLAGGPSGANVLTF
J gene: TRBJ2-6
D gene: TRBD2
V gene: TRBV19
clone size: few

CDR3 DNA: TGCGCCAGCAGCTCCGGACTAGCGGGGGCCTACGAGCAGTACTTC
CDR3 protein: CASSSGLAGAYEQYF
J gene: TRBJ2-7
D gene: TRBD2
V gene: TRBV5-1
clone size: NA

CDR3 DNA: TGTGCCAGCAGTTTAACCCCACGGGAGGGGGACGAGCAGTACTTC
CDR3 protein: CASSLTPREGDEQYF
J gene: TRBJ2-7
D gene: TRBD2
V gene: TRBV27
clone size: NA

CDR3 DNA: TGTGCCTGGAGGACTAGCGGGCGATCGAACACCGGGGAGCTGTTTTTT
CDR3 protein: CAWRTSGRSNTGELFF
J gene: TRBJ2-2
D gene: TRBD2
V gene: TRBV30
clone size: NA

CDR3 DNA: TGTGCCAGCAGCCTACCTAGCACAGATACGCAGTATTTT
CDR3 protein: CASSLPSTDTQYF
J gene: TRBJ2-3
D gene: NA
V gene: TRBV21-1
clone size: few

CDR3 DNA: TGTGCCGGAGGGACTAGCACAGATACGCAGTATTTT
CDR3 protein: CAGGTSTDTQYF
J gene: TRBJ2-3
D gene: NA
V gene: TRBV5-4
clone size: NA

CDR3 DNA: TGTGCCAGCAGCAAAGGGGTGGTAGGCGGGGAGCTGTTTTTT
CDR3 protein: CASSKGVVGGELFF
J gene: TRBJ2-2
D gene: NA
V gene: TRBV7-9
clone size: NA

CDR3 DNA: TGTGCCAGCAGTCCGGGACTAGCGGGAGATGATGAGCAGTTCTTC
CDR3 protein: CASSPGLAGDDEQFF
J gene: TRBJ2-1
D gene: TRBD2
V gene: TRBV27
clone size: once

CDR3 DNA: TGTGCCAGCAGCCCCAGGTGGGAGACCCAGTACTTC
CDR3 protein: CASSPRWETQYF
J gene: TRBJ2-5
D gene: NA
V gene: TRBV7-9
clone size: NA

CDR3 DNA: TGCGCCAGCAGCCAAGTTGCCAGAGCGGGCCCGAGCTCCTACGAGCAGTACTTC
CDR3 protein: CASSQVARAGPSSYEQYF
J gene: TRBJ2-7
D gene: NA
V gene: TRBV4-3
clone size: NA

CDR3 DNA: TGTGCCAGCAGCGGGCCCCTGACAGCAAACTATGGCTACACCTTC
CDR3 protein: CASSGPLTANYGYTF
J gene: TRBJ1-2
D gene: NA
V gene: TRBV5-8
clone size: NA

CDR3 DNA: TGTGCCAGCAGTCTCTCAGGGGACACTGAAGCTTTCTTT
CDR3 protein: CASSLSGDTEAFF
J gene: TRBJ1-1
D gene: NA
V gene: TRBV28
clone size: NA

CDR3 DNA: TGTGCCAGCAGTCCGCGGGGACAGGGAAATGAAAAACTGTTTTTT
CDR3 protein: CASSPRGQGNEKLFF
J gene: TRBJ1-4
D gene: TRBD1
V gene: TRBV6-5
clone size: NA

CDR3 DNA: TGTGCCAGCAGCGAAACAGGGGGCATTGCCTACGAGCAGTACTTC
CDR3 protein: CASSETGGIAYEQYF
J gene: TRBJ2-7
D gene: TRBD1
V gene: TRBV5-5
clone size: NA

CDR3 DNA: TGTGCCAGCAGCCGACTAGCGGGAGGCCGGGGCGGCTACAATGAGCAGTTCTTC
CDR3 protein: CASSRLAGGRGGYNEQFF
J gene: TRBJ2-1
D gene: TRBD2
V gene: TRBV7-6
clone size: NA

CDR3 DNA: TGTGCCAGCTCACGAATCCGGGACAGGGGCCACGAGCAGTACTTC
CDR3 protein: CASSRIRDRGHEQYF
J gene: TRBJ2-7
D gene: TRBD1
V gene: TRBV18
clone size: few

CDR3 DNA: TGTGCCAGCAGCTCGGGACTAGCGGGAGATCGTGACGAGCAGTACTTC
CDR3 protein: CASSSGLAGDRDEQYF
J gene: TRBJ2-7
D gene: TRBD2
V gene: TRBV11-3
clone size: NA

CDR3 DNA: TGTGCCAGCGCGCCGGACTACCAACGCAATGAGCAGTTCTTC
CDR3 protein: CASAPDYQRNEQFF
J gene: TRBJ2-1
D gene: NA
V gene: TRBV27
clone size: once

CDR3 DNA: TGCGCCAGCAGCCAAGATTGTAGGACTAGCGGGAAATACAATGAGCAGTTCTTC
CDR3 protein: CASSQDCRTSGKYNEQFF
J gene: TRBJ2-1
D gene: TRBD2
V gene: TRBV4-1
clone size: NA

CDR3 DNA: TGTGCCAGCAGCGGACAGGAGCGGGAGCCCTACAATGAGCAGTTCTTC
CDR3 protein: CASSGQEREPYNEQFF
J gene: TRBJ2-1
D gene: TRBD2
V gene: TRBV9
clone size: once

CDR3 DNA: TGTGCCAGCAGCCACTCGACAGTTCCGGAGACCCAGTACTTC
CDR3 protein: CASSHSTVPETQYF
J gene: TRBJ2-5
D gene: NA
V gene: TRBV7-9
clone size: NA

CDR3 DNA: TGTGCCAGCAGCTTTTCGCACTCTCCGGCGGACACCATATATTTT
CDR3 protein: CASSFSHSPADTIYF
J gene: TRBJ1-3
D gene: NA
V gene: TRBV7-8
clone size: NA

CDR3 DNA: TGTGCTAGTGGTTTGGTACCCGGCGGCACCGGGGAGCTGTTTTTT
CDR3 protein: CASGLVPGGTGELFF
J gene: TRBJ2-2
D gene: NA
V gene: TRBV12-5
clone size: NA

CDR3 DNA: TGTGCCAGCAGTTATCTTATCCGAGGCGGGTACGGGGAGCTGTTTTTT
CDR3 protein: CASSYLIRGGYGELFF
J gene: TRBJ2-2
D gene: NA
V gene: TRBV27
clone size: NA

CDR3 DNA: TGCGCCAGCAGTGAGTGGGACAAAGGAAACACAGATACGCAGTATTTT
CDR3 protein: CASSEWDKGNTDTQYF
J gene: TRBJ2-3
D gene: NA
V gene: TRBV10-1
clone size: NA

CDR3 DNA: TGTGCCAGCACACGTAACCCAGGGGCTAGCAATCAGCCCCAGCATTTT
CDR3 protein: CASTRNPGASNQPQHF
J gene: TRBJ1-5
D gene: NA
V gene: TRBV28
clone size: NA

CDR3 DNA: TGTGCCAGCAGGAACAGGGAAAACACTGAAGCTTTCTTT
CDR3 protein: CASRNRENTEAFF
J gene: TRBJ1-1
D gene: NA
V gene: TRBV6-1
clone size: NA

CDR3 DNA: TGTGCCAGCAGTTTATTAGGTGGGGACAGCGCTACTAACTATGGCTACACCTTC
CDR3 protein: CASSLLGGDSATNYGYTF
J gene: TRBJ1-2
D gene: TRBD1
V gene: TRBV27
clone size: NA

CDR3 DNA: TGTGCCAGCAGCCCGAGCGGGAGGGTGTACGAGCAGTACTTC
CDR3 protein: CASSPSGRVYEQYF
J gene: TRBJ2-7
D gene: TRBD2
V gene: TRBV7-9
clone size: NA

CDR3 DNA: TGTGCCAGTAGTATAACCGGGACTAGCGGGAGAAGGACCTACGAGCAGTACTTC
CDR3 protein: CASSITGTSGRRTYEQYF
J gene: TRBJ2-7
D gene: TRBD2
V gene: TRBV19
clone size: NA

CDR3 DNA: TGTGCCAGCAGGTGGCTAGCGGGCTCCTACAATGAGCAGTTCTTC
CDR3 protein: CASRWLAGSYNEQFF
J gene: TRBJ2-1
D gene: NA
V gene: TRBV21-1
clone size: NA

CDR3 DNA: TGTGCCAGCAGTGACCGGGAGGTCCCAGATACGCAGTATTTT
CDR3 protein: CASSDREVPDTQYF
J gene: TRBJ2-3
D gene: TRBD2
V gene: TRBV6-1
clone size: few

CDR3 DNA: TGCGCCAGCAGCGCCCGCGGGACTAGCGAGTCTAGCACAGATACGCAGTATTTT
CDR3 protein: CASSARGTSESSTDTQYF
J gene: TRBJ2-3
D gene: TRBD2
V gene: TRBV5-1
clone size: NA

CDR3 DNA: TGCGCCAGCAGCCGGGGGGAGGCGGGAGGTGGTTACGAGCAGTATTTC
CDR3 protein: CASSRGEAGGGYEQYF
J gene: TRBJ2-7
D gene: TRBD2
V gene: TRBV5-1
clone size: NA

CDR3 DNA: TGTGCCAGCAGCTTAAAGGCCAGGACAGGGGCCTACGAGCAGTACTTC
CDR3 protein: CASSLKARTGAYEQYF
J gene: TRBJ2-7
D gene: TRBD1
V gene: TRBV7-2
clone size: NA